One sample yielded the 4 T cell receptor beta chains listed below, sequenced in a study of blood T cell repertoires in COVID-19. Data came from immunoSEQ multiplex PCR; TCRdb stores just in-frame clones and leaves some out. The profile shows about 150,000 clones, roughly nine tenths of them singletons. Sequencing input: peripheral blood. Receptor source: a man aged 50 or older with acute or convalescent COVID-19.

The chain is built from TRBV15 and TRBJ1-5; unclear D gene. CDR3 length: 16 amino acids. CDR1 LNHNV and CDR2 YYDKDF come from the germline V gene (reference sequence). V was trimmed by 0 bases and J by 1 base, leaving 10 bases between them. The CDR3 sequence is CATSRDSSGSNQPQHF. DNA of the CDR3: TGTGCCACCAGCAGAGACTCATCAGGAAGCAATCAGCCCCAGCATTTT.

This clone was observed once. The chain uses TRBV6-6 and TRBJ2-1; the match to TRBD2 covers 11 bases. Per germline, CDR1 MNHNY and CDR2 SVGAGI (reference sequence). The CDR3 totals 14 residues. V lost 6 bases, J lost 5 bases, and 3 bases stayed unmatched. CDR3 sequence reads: CASRIAGGHNEQFF. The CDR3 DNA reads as TGTGCCAGCAGGATAGCGGGGGGGCACAATGAGCAGTTCTTC.

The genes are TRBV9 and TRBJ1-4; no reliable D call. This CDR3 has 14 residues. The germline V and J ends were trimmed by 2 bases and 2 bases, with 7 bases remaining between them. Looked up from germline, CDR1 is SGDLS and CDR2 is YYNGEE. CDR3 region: CASSVTQTNEKLFF. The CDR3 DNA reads TGTGCCAGCAGCGTCACACAGACTAATGAAAAACTGTTTTTT.

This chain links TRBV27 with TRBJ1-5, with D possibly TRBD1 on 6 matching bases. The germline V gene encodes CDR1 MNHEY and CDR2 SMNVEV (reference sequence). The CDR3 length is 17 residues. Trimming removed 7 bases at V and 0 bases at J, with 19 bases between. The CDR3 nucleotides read TGTGCCAGCAAACTTACCCCGACAGGCAATAGCAATCAGCCCCAGCATTTT. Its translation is CASKLTPTGNSNQPQHF.